This TCR beta chain is drawn from a study of shared clonotypes between healthy human individuals. Germline trimming cut 4 bases from V and 4 bases from J; bases unmatched to any gene: 10. Germline CDR1 reads MGHDK; CDR2 reads SYGVNS. There are 18 residues in the CDR3. A remark on this clone: Its antigen remains unidentified.

It was into CD45RA+ naive and CD45RA-negative memory subsets that the CD4+ cells were split. Study-level points and caveats: It was observed that approximately 5% of naive CD4 clonotypes were shared across a handful of donors. The study generally estimated greater richness for naive than memory subsets.

Evenly divided among several immunoSEQ plates was the genomic DNA of each subset. Measured with immunoSEQ multiplex PCR; TCRdb has only the in-frame clones, and not every one. The sample lists 2 million to 2.5 million clones, around 95% occurring once. The chain links TRBV25-1 to TRBJ2-2; 12 positions match TRBD1. This clonotype was obtained from a man aged 18 to 35 in good health. Sequenced sample: naive CD4+ T cells sorted from blood. Subset reported: CD45RA+ positively selected. The CDR3 DNA sequence: TGTGCCAGCAGTGCATACTCCGGGACAGGGGGCATCACCGGGGAGCTGTTTTTT. Amino acid sequence: CASSAYSGTGGITGELFF. The full variable domain, its missing parts supplied by reference TRBV25-1 and TRBJ2-2, is EADIYQTPRYLVIGTGKKITLECSQTMGHDKMYWYQQDPGMELHLIHYSYGVNSTEKGDLSSESTVSRIRTEHFPLTLESARPSHTSQYLCASSAYSGTGGITGELFFGEGSRLTVL.